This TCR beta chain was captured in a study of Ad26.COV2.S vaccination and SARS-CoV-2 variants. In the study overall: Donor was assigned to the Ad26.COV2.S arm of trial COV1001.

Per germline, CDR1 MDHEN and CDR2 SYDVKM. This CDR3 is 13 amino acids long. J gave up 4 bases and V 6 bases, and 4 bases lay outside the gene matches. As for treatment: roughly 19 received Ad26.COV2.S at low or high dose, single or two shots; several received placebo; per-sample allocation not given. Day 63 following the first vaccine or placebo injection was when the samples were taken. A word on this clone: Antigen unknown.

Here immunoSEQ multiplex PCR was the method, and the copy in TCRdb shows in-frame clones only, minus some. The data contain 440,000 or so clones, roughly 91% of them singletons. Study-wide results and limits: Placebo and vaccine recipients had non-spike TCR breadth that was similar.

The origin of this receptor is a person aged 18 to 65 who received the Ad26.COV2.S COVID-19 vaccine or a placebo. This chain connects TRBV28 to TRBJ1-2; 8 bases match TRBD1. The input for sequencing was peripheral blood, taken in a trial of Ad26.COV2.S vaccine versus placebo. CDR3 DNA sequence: TGTGCCAGCAGGGGGGACAGGCCCTATGGCTACACCTTC. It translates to CASRGDRPYGYTF.